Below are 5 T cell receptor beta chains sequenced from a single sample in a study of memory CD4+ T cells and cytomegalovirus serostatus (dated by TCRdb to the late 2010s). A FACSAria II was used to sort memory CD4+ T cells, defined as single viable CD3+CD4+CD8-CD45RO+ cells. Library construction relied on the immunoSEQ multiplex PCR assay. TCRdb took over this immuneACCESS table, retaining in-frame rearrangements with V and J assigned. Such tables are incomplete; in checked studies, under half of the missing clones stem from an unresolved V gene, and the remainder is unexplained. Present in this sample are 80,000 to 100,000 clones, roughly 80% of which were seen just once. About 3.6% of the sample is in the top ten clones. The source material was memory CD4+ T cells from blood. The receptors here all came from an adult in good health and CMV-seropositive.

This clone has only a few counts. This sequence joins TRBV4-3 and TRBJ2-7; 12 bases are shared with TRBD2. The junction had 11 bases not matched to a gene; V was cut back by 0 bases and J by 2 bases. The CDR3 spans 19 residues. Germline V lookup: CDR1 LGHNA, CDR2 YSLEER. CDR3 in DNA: TGCGCCAGCAGCCAAGATGTGGCTAGCGGGAGGGCCGGGGCCTACGAGCAGTACTTC. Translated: CASSQDVASGRAGAYEQYF.

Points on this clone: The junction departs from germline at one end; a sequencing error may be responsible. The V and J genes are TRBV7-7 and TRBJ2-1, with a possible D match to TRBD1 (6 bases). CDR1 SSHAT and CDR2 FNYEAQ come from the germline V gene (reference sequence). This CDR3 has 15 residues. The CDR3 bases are TGTGCTAGCAGCTTAACAGGGAGCTCCTACAATGAGCAGTTCTTC. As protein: CASSLTGSSYNEQFF.

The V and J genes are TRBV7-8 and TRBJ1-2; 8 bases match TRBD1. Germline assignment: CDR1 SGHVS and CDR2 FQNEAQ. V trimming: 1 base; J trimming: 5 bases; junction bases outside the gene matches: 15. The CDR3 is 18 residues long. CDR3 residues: CASSLVPTGQGKQYGYTF. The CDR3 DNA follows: TGTGCCAGCAGCTTAGTTCCCACCGGACAGGGAAAGCAGTATGGCTACACCTTC.

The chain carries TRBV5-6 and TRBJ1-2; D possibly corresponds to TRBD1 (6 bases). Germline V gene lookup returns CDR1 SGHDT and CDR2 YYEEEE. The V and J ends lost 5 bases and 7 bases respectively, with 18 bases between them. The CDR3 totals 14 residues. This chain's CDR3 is CASRSPAGERGYTF. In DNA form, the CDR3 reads TGTGCCAGCAGGTCGCCCGCAGGGGAACGTGGCTACACCTTC.

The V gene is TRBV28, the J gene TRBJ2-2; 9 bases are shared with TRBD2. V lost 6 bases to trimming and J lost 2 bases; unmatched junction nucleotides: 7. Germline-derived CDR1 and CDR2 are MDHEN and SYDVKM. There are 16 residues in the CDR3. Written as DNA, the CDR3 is TGTGCCAGCAGCCGTAGCGGGAGAGGTAACACCGGGGAGCTGTTTTTT. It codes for CASSRSGRGNTGELFF.